Given below is one TCR beta chain in context. Trimming took off 5 bases at V and 10 bases at J, with 15 bases between the two ends. In germline, CDR1 is SGHTA, CDR2 FQGNSA. The CDR3 is 14 amino acids. This entry is derived from a study of blood T cell repertoires in COVID-19. Turning to the study itself: PBMCs, B-cell-depleted T cells, or T cells were the source of the cDNA or gDNA that made up the material.

In the authors' methods: Cell counts per sample came from amplifying reference gene primers. TCRdb's copy holds only in-frame clones and misses some; the assay was immunoSEQ multiplex PCR. Clone size and V and J calls were adopted from that table, with D and trimming inferred from the DNA. This sample has 95,000 to 150,000 clones, with around 77% found just once. This rearrangement joins TRBV7-2 to TRBJ1-6; tentative D call: TRBD1 (5 bases). This clonotype was sampled from a man aged 55 to 70 with active or convalescent COVID-19. The material sequenced was peripheral blood. CDR3 in amino acids: CASSPASGRSPLHF. The CDR3 DNA is TGTGCCAGCAGCCCGGCTTCAGGGAGGTCACCCCTCCACTTT.